This T cell receptor beta chain was retrieved from a study of T cell changes during pregnancy in multiple sclerosis. TCRdb's table, derived via immunoSEQ multiplex PCR, lists solely in-frame clones and lacks some. Of tens of thousands of clones in the sample, around 90% were seen once. There are 15 residues in the CDR3. CDR1 and CDR2 from the germline V gene are SGHTA and FQGNSA. V lost 5 bases, J lost 7 bases, and 12 bases stayed unmatched. Sequences were derived from CD4+ T cells from peripheral blood mononuclear cells, sampled before pregnancy. The sequence derives from a female donor with multiple sclerosis, enrolled in a pregnancy study. The rearrangement uses TRBV7-2 and TRBJ1-2; 8 nucleotides align to TRBD1. The CDR3 region has the DNA TGTGCCAGCAGCCCCCCCGGCAGGGGGCTCGGTGGCTACACCTTC. Its translation: CASSPPGRGLGGYTF.